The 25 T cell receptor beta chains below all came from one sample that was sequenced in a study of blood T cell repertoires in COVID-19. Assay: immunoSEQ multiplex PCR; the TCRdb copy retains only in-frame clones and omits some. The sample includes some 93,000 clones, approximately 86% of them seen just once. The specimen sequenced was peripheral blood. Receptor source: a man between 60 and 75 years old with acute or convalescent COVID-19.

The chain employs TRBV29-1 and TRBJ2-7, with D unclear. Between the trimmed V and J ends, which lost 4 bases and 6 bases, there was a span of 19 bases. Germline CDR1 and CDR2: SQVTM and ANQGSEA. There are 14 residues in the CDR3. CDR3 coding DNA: TGCAGCGTTGGGTCGTCGAGTCCCCCCCGCGAGCAGTACTTC. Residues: CSVGSSSPPREQYF.

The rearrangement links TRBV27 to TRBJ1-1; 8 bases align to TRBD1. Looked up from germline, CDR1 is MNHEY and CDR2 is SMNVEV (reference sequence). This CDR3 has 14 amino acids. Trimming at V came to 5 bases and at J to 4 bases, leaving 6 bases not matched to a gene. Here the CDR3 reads CASSTMTGATEAFF. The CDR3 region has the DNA TGTGCCAGCAGTACAATGACAGGGGCCACTGAAGCTTTCTTT.

This CDR3 reads CASSLTSQKNYGYTF. Written as DNA, the CDR3 is TGTGCCAGCAGCCTTACGTCTCAGAAAAACTATGGCTACACCTTC. V usage is TRBV5-5 and J usage is TRBJ1-2; D is unclear. The length of the CDR3 is 15 residues. Between the trimmed V and J ends, which lost 4 bases and 2 bases, there was a span of 15 bases. Germline V gene lookup returns CDR1 SGHKS and CDR2 YYEKEE (reference sequence).

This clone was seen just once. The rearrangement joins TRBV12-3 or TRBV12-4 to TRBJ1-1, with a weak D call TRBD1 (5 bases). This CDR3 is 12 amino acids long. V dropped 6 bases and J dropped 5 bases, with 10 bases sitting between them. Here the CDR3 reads CASSRQGTEAFF. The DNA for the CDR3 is TGTGCCAGCAGCCGTCAGGGTACTGAAGCTTTCTTT.

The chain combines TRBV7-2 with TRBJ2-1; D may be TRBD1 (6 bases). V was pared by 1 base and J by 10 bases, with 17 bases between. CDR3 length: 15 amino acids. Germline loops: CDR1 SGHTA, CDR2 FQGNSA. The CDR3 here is CASSLEGTPFIEQFF. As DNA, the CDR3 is TGTGCCAGCAGCTTAGAGGGGACACCTTTTATCGAGCAGTTCTTC. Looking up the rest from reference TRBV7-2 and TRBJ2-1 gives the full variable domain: GAGVSQSPSNKVTEKGKDVELRCDPISGHTALYWYRQSLGQGLEFLIYFQGNSAPDKSGLPSDRFSAERTGGSVSTLTIQRTQQEDSAVYLCASSLEGTPFIEQFFGPGTRLTVL.

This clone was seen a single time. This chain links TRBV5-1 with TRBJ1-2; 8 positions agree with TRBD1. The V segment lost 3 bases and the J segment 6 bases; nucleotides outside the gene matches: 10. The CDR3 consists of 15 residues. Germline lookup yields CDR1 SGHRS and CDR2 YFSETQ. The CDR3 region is CASSSLTGGGDGYTF. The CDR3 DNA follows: TGCGCCAGCAGCTCCCTTACAGGGGGAGGGGATGGCTACACCTTC.

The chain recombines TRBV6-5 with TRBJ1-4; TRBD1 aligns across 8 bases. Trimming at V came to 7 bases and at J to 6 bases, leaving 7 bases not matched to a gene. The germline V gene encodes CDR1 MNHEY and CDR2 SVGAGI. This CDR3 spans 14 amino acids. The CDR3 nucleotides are TGTGCCAGCACTATGACAGGGGTTTATGAAAAACTGTTTTTT. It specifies CASTMTGVYEKLFF.

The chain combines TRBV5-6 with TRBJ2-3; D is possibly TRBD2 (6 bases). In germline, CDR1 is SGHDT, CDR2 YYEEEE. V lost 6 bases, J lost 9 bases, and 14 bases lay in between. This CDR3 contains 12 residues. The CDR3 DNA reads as TGTGCCAGCACGGGGGTGTCAGGGACGCAGTATTTT. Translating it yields CASTGVSGTQYF.

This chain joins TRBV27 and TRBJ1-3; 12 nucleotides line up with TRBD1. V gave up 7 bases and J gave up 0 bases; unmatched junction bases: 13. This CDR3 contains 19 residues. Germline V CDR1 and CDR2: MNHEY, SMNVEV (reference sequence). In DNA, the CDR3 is TGTGCCAGCAACCCCGCCGGGACAGGGGGCTATAACTCTGGAAACACCATATATTTT. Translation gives CASNPAGTGGYNSGNTIYF.

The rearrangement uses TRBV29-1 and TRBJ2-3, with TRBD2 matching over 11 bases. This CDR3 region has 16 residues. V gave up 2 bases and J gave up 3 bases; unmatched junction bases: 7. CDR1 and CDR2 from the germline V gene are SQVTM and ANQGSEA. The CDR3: CSVELIAGGLTDTQYF. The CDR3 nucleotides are TGCAGCGTTGAACTAATAGCGGGGGGGCTAACAGATACGCAGTATTTT.

CDR3 in DNA: TGTGCCAGCAGCCCCGAGGGGGCACGCACAGATACGCAGTATTTT. Translated: CASSPEGARTDTQYF. This sequence joins TRBV3-1 (or the pseudogene TRBV3-2) and TRBJ2-3; the match to TRBD1 covers 7 bases. V shed 4 bases and J 1 base; nucleotides not matched to a gene: 5. The germline V gene has CDR1 LGHDT and CDR2 YNNKEL (reference sequence). The CDR3 loop spans 15 amino acids.

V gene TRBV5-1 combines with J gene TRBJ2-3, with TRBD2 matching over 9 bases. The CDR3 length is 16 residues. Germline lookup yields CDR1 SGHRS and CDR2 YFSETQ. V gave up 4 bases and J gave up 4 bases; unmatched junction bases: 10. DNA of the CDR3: TGCGCCAGCAGCCCCATGACTAGCGGAACGTCAGATACGCAGTATTTT. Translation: CASSPMTSGTSDTQYF. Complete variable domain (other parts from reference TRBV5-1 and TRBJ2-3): KAGVTQTPRYLIKTRGQQVTLSCSPISGHRSVSWYQQTPGQGLQFLFEYFSETQRNKGNFPGRFSGRQFSNSRSEMNVSTLELGDSALYLCASSPMTSGTSDTQYFGPGTRLTVL.

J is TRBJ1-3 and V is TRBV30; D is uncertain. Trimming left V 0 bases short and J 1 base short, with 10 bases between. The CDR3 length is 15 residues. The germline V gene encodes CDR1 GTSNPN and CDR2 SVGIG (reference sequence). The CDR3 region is CAWSVAGMSGNTIYF. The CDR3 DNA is TGTGCCTGGAGTGTAGCAGGAATGTCTGGAAACACCATATATTTT.

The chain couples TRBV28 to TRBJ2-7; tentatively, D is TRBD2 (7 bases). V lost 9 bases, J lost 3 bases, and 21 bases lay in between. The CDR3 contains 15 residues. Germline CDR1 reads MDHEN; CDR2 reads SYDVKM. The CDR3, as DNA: TGTGCCAGTGGGGGGGGCTCCACCGCCATCTACGAGCAGTACTTC. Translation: CASGGGSTAIYEQYF.

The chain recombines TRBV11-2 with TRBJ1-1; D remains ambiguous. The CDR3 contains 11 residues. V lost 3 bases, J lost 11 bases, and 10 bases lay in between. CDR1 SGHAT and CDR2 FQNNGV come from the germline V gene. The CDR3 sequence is CASSFSTKAFF. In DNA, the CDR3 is TGTGCCAGCAGCTTTTCGACTAAGGCTTTCTTT.

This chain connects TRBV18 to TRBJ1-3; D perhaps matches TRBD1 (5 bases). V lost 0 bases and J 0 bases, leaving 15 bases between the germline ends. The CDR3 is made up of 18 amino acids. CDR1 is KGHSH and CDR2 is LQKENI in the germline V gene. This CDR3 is CASSPPGLRALSGNTIYF. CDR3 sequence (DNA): TGTGCCAGCTCACCACCGGGGCTCCGGGCCCTCTCTGGAAACACCATATATTTT.

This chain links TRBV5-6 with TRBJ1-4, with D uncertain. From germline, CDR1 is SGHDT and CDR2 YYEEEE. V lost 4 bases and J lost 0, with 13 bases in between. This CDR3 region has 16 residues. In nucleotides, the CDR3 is TGTGCCAGCAGCCTACATCCGGGGACAACTAATGAAAAACTGTTTTTT. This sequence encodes CASSLHPGTTNEKLFF. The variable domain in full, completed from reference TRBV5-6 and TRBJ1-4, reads DAGVTQSPTHLIKTRGQQVTLRCSPKSGHDTVSWYQQALGQGPQFIFQYYEEEERQRGNFPDRFSGHQFPNYSSELNVNALLLGDSALYLCASSLHPGTTNEKLFFGSGTQLSVL.

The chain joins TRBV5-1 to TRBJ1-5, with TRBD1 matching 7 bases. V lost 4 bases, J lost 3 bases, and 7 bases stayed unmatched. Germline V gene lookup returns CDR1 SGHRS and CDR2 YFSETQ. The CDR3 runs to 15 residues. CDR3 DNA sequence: TGCGCCAGCAGCCTGGGGACAGCCACCAATCAGCCCCAGCATTTT. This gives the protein CASSLGTATNQPQHF.

CDR3 residues: CANPGTRNSYNEQFF. The CDR3 bases are TGTGCCAACCCCGGGACTAGAAACTCCTACAATGAGCAGTTCTTC. This rearrangement joins TRBV6-5 to TRBJ2-1; 8 bases match TRBD2. The CDR3 consists of 15 residues. V lost 10 bases to trimming and J lost 0 bases; unmatched junction nucleotides: 8. Per germline, CDR1 MNHEY and CDR2 SVGAGI.

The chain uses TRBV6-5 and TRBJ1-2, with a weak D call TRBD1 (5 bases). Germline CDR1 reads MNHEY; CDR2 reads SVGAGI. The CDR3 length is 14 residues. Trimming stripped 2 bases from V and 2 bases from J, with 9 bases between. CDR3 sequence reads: CASSYGAGNYGYTF. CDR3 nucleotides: TGTGCCAGCAGTTACGGGGCAGGGAACTATGGCTACACCTTC.

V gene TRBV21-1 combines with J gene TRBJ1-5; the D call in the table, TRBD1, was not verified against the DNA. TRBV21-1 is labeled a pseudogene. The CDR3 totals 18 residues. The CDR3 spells CASSTADRVTFGNQPQHF. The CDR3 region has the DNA TGTGCCAGCAGCACCGCGGACAGGGTAACATTCGGCAATCAGCCCCAGCATTTT.

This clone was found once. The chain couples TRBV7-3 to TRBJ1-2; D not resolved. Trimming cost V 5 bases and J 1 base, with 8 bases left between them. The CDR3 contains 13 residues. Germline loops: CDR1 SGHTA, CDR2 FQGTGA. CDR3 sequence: CASSPTVNYGYTF. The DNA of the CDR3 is TGTGCCAGCAGCCCAACAGTTAACTATGGCTACACCTTC.

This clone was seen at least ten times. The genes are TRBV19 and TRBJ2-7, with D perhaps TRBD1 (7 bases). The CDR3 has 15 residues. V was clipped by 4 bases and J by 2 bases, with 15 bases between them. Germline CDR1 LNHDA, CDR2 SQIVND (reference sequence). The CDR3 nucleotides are TGTGCCAGTAGTACGCGGGACAGCCTCACCTACGAGCAGTACTTC. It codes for CASSTRDSLTYEQYF.

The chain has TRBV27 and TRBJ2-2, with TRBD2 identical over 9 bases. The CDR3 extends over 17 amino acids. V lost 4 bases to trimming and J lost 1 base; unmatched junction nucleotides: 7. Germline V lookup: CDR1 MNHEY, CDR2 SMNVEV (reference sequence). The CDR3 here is CASSWTRLAVNTGELFF. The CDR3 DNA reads TGTGCCAGCAGTTGGACCCGACTAGCGGTGAACACCGGGGAGCTGTTTTTT.

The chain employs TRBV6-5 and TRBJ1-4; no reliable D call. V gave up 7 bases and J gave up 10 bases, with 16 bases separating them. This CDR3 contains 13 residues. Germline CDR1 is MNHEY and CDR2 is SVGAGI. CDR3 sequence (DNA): TGTGCCAGCATTTATTCGGGGTCGGGAAAACTGTTTTTT. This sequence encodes CASIYSGSGKLFF.